Following are 8 T cell receptor beta chains from one sample sequenced in a study of immune evolution from preneoplasia to lung adenocarcinoma. The repertoire was sequenced with immunoSEQ multiplex PCR; TCRdb's copy has only in-frame clones and lacks some. The profile shows approximately 11,000 clones, around 76% of them singletons. Sequencing was carried out using FFPE minimally invasive lung adenocarcinoma tissue. These receptor sequences come from a person aged 60-80 years with lung adenocarcinoma.

The chain carries TRBV5-4 and TRBJ2-2; 10 nucleotides match TRBD1. Per germline, CDR1 SGHNT and CDR2 YYREEE (reference sequence). This CDR3 comprises 15 residues. J was trimmed by 4 bases and V by 5 bases; bases with no gene match: 5. This CDR3 is CASRRDRGVTGELFF. As DNA, the CDR3 is TGTGCCAGCAGGAGGGACAGGGGAGTCACCGGGGAGCTGTTTTTT.

DNA for the CDR3: TGTGCCAGTGTACAGGGATCTGAAGCTTTCTTT. Translated, it gives CASVQGSEAFF. The genes are TRBV6-5 and TRBJ1-1; tentative D call: TRBD1 (6 bases). There are 11 residues in the CDR3. Germline values: CDR1 MNHEY, CDR2 SVGAGI. V dropped 9 bases and J dropped 6 bases, with 11 bases sitting between them.

The rearrangement uses TRBV11-3 and TRBJ2-1; D possibly matches TRBD1 or TRBD2 (5 bases each). V lost 3 bases and J lost 3, with 9 bases in between. The CDR3 is 14 residues long. Germline values: CDR1 SGHNT, CDR2 YENEEA. In DNA form, the CDR3 reads TGTGCCAGCAGCTTTGGGACCTACTACAATGAGCAGTTCTTC. The encoded protein is CASSFGTYYNEQFF.

This sequence joins TRBV19 and TRBJ1-5; no clear D gene. CDR1 LNHDA and CDR2 SQIVND come from the germline V gene (reference sequence). Trimming stripped 4 bases from V and 4 bases from J, with 11 bases between. This CDR3 is built from 14 residues. The DNA of the CDR3 is TGTGCCAGTAGTACAGCGATCGGGAATCAGCCCCAGCATTTT. Translating gives CASSTAIGNQPQHF. Complete variable domain (other parts from reference TRBV19 and TRBJ1-5): DGGITQSPKYLFRKEGQNVTLSCEQNLNHDAMYWYRQDPGQGLRLIYYSQIVNDFQKGDIAEGYSVSREKKESFPLTVTSAQKNPTAFYLCASSTAIGNQPQHFGDGTRLSIL.

The gene calls are TRBV11-1 and TRBJ2-1; 10 nucleotides match TRBD2. Germline lookup yields CDR1 SGHAT and CDR2 FQDESV (reference sequence). This CDR3 contains 16 residues. The J segment lost 7 bases and the V segment lost 1 base, leaving 7 bases of the junction unmatched. This CDR3 is CASSLGRLAGANEQFF. CDR3 in DNA: TGTGCCAGCAGCTTAGGAAGACTAGCGGGTGCAAATGAGCAGTTCTTC. Full variable domain (outside the CDR3, taken from reference TRBV11-1 and TRBJ2-1): EAEVAQSPRYKITEKSQAVAFWCDPISGHATLYWYRQILGQGPELLVQFQDESVVDDSQLPKDRFSAERLKGVDSTLKIQPAELGDSAMYLCASSLGRLAGANEQFFGPGTRLTVL.

In the case of this clone: The sample carries other DNA sequences with the same CDR3. V is TRBV6-5 and J is TRBJ2-2, with 10 bases identical to TRBD1. This CDR3 spans 15 amino acids. Germline V CDR1 and CDR2: MNHEY, SVGAGI. The J segment lost 4 bases and the V segment lost 1 base, leaving 0 bases of the junction unmatched. The CDR3 reads CASSYWTGGTGELFF. The CDR3 DNA follows: TGTGCCAGCAGTTACTGGACAGGGGGCACCGGGGAGCTGTTTTTT.

The genes are TRBV2 and TRBJ2-2, with 8 bases lining up with TRBD1. The length of the CDR3 is 14 residues. CDR1 SNHLY and CDR2 FYNNEI come from the germline V gene. V gave up 6 bases and J gave up 5 bases; unmatched junction bases: 5. CDR3 sequence (DNA): TGTGCCAGCAGGACGCGACAGGGGACCGGGGAGCTGTTTTTT. Residues: CASRTRQGTGELFF.

The gene calls are TRBV28 and TRBJ1-4; D not resolved. Trimming cost V 7 bases and J 6 bases, with 24 bases left between them. From germline, CDR1 is MDHEN and CDR2 SYDVKM. The CDR3 sequence is 17 residues long. The CDR3 bases are TGTGCCAGCAACTCCCTGAGGAAACTGACATTTGATGAAAAACTGTTTTTT. Translated, it gives CASNSLRKLTFDEKLFF.